A single sample gave rise to the 23 T cell receptor beta chains below, sequenced in a study of blood T cell repertoires in COVID-19. Assay used: immunoSEQ multiplex PCR; TCRdb lists only in-frame clones, some missing. The sample contains 250,000 or so clones, 86% of which appear only once. Sequencing input: peripheral blood. These receptor sequences come from a man aged 40-50 years with active or convalescent COVID-19.

The chain combines TRBV6-5 with TRBJ1-3, with D perhaps TRBD1 (5 bases). This CDR3 contains 15 residues. V was trimmed by 6 bases and J by 0 bases, leaving 12 bases between them. Germline CDR1 and CDR2: MNHEY and SVGAGI. Here the CDR3 DNA reads TGTGCCAGCAGAATCGACAGCCTCTCTGGAAACACCATATATTTT. Its protein is CASRIDSLSGNTIYF.

This chain connects TRBV5-1 to TRBJ1-5; possible D gene TRBD1, 6 bases. Trimming took off 0 bases at V and 4 bases at J, with 11 bases between the two ends. Germline values: CDR1 SGHRS, CDR2 YFSETQ. This CDR3 spans 15 amino acids. In nucleotides, the CDR3 is TGCGCCAGCAGCTTGGCGGGGGGCTCTAATCAGCCCCAGCATTTT. This encodes CASSLAGGSNQPQHF.

This clone was found once. The V gene is TRBV30, the J gene TRBJ2-7; 10 nucleotides align to TRBD1. Germline V gene lookup returns CDR1 GTSNPN and CDR2 SVGIG (reference sequence). The length of the CDR3 is 13 residues. Trimming took 4 bases from V and 7 from J; bases not matched to a gene: 7. CDR3 sequence: CAWTRQGAGEQYF. In DNA, the CDR3 is TGTGCCTGGACAAGACAGGGGGCAGGGGAGCAGTACTTC.

V and J are TRBV28 and TRBJ2-3, with 7 nucleotides matching TRBD1. Germline CDR1 MDHEN, CDR2 SYDVKM. The CDR3 covers 15 residues. The V gene end was trimmed by 4 bases and the J gene end by 2 bases; junction bases not matched to a gene: 6. CDR3 in amino acids: CASSWTGLNTDTQYF. CDR3 DNA sequence: TGTGCCAGCAGTTGGACAGGCTTGAACACAGATACGCAGTATTTT.

The rearrangement uses TRBV19 and TRBJ1-5; no reliable D call. The CDR3 is 13 residues long. CDR1 is LNHDA and CDR2 is SQIVND in the germline V gene (reference sequence). V was clipped by 8 bases and J by 0 bases, with 8 bases between them. Here the CDR3 DNA reads TGTGCCAGTCGGGGTTATAGCAATCAGCCCCAGCATTTT. It encodes CASRGYSNQPQHF.

The rearrangement links TRBV5-1 to TRBJ2-1; TRBD2 matches 11 bases. V dropped 2 bases and J dropped 6; count of bases not matched to a gene: 4. Per the germline V gene, CDR1 is SGHRS and CDR2 is YFSETQ. There are 15 residues in the CDR3. This CDR3 reads CASSFSGGAPNEQFF. The DNA for the CDR3 is TGCGCCAGCAGCTTTAGCGGGGGGGCCCCCAATGAGCAGTTCTTC.

V and J are TRBV6-5 and TRBJ2-7; tentative D call: TRBD1 (5 bases). The ends were cut back, 0 bases at V and 4 bases at J, with 7 bases in the middle. Germline V gives CDR1 MNHEY, CDR2 SVGAGI. The CDR3 contains 13 residues. The CDR3 sequence is CASSYSQGYEQYF. CDR3 sequence (DNA): TGTGCCAGCAGTTACTCCCAGGGTTACGAGCAGTACTTC.

This rearrangement joins TRBV12-3 or TRBV12-4 to TRBJ2-7; D uncertain. The CDR3 has 13 residues. V lost 5 bases to trimming and J lost 7 bases, with 15 bases between them. The CDR3 bases are TGTGCCAGCAGTCAGGCTCGATGGATAGAGCAGTACTTC. It specifies CASSQARWIEQYF.

A few counts support this clone. The chain couples TRBV27 to TRBJ1-4; 11 bases fit TRBD1. V was pared by 5 bases and J by 4 bases, with 3 bases of the junction left unmatched. Germline V gene lookup returns CDR1 MNHEY and CDR2 SMNVEV (reference sequence). The CDR3 spans 15 residues. This CDR3 is CASSPGTGGNEKLFF. For the CDR3, the DNA is TGTGCCAGCAGTCCTGGGACAGGGGGTAATGAAAAACTGTTTTTT. Full variable domain (rest looked up from reference TRBV27 and TRBJ1-4): EAQVTQNPRYLITVTGKKLTVTCSQNMNHEYMSWYRQDPGLGLRQIYYSMNVEVTDKGDVPEGYKVSRKEKRNFPLILESPSPNQTSLYFCASSPGTGGNEKLFFGSGTQLSVL.

This sequence joins TRBV2 and TRBJ2-2; maybe TRBD2 (6 bases). Between the trimmed V and J ends, which lost 3 bases and 3 bases, there was a span of 14 bases. Germline values: CDR1 SNHLY, CDR2 FYNNEI. The CDR3 contains 16 residues. For the CDR3, the DNA is TGTGCCAGCAGTGAGCTTTTCTCGGGGGACACCGGGGAGCTGTTTTTT. Its protein product is CASSELFSGDTGELFF. Drawing the rest from reference TRBV2 and TRBJ2-2, the complete variable domain is EPEVTQTPSHQVTQMGQEVILRCVPISNHLYFYWYRQILGQKVEFLVSFYNNEISEKSEIFDDQFSVERPDGSNFTLKIRSTKLEDSAMYFCASSELFSGDTGELFFGEGSRLTVL.

This clone was observed a few times. The rearrangement links TRBV24-1 to TRBJ1-1; no clear D gene. Trimming stripped 12 bases from V and 2 bases from J, with 9 bases between. The length of the CDR3 is 11 residues. Germline V gene sequence: CDR1 KGHDR, CDR2 SFDVKD. The CDR3 loop reads CAPRVNTEAFF. The CDR3 DNA follows: TGTGCCCCGAGGGTAAACACTGAAGCTTTCTTT.

The V gene is TRBV28, the J gene TRBJ1-1, with D hard to call. Trimming pared 0 bases from V and 1 base from J, leaving 9 bases between. The length of the CDR3 is 15 residues. Germline V gene lookup returns CDR1 MDHEN and CDR2 SYDVKM. The CDR3 DNA is TGTGCCAGCAGTTTATGGGGCATAAAGAACACTGAAGCTTTCTTT. Protein sequence: CASSLWGIKNTEAFF.

The chain links TRBV7-9 to TRBJ2-7, with D tentatively TRBD2 (5 bases). This CDR3 region has 14 residues. Germline CDR1 and CDR2: SEHNR and FQNEAQ (reference sequence). V was clipped by 1 base and J by 5 bases, with 12 bases between them. In DNA, the CDR3 is TGTGCCAGCAGCTTAGTGGGCGGGTACAACGAGCAGTACTTC. This sequence encodes CASSLVGGYNEQYF.

The table lists this clone with a count of one. The chain recombines TRBV24-1 with TRBJ2-1, with D possibly matching TRBD2 (6 bases). Germline lookup yields CDR1 KGHDR and CDR2 SFDVKD. The V end was cut by 7 bases, the J end by 0 bases, with 6 bases between. There are 13 residues in the CDR3. This chain's CDR3 is CATREGSYNEQFF. Here the CDR3 DNA reads TGTGCCACCAGGGAGGGCTCCTACAATGAGCAGTTCTTC.

The chain links TRBV2 to TRBJ2-4; D uncertain. Trimming pared 4 bases from V and 5 bases from J, leaving 3 bases between. Germline V gives CDR1 SNHLY, CDR2 FYNNEI. The CDR3 sequence is 11 residues long. CDR3: CASSAENIQYF. In DNA, the CDR3 is TGTGCCAGCAGTGCAGAAAACATTCAGTACTTC.

This chain connects TRBV11-2 to TRBJ2-1; D possibly corresponds to TRBD2 (5 bases). V was trimmed by 5 bases and J by 4 bases, leaving 15 bases between them. Germline lookup yields CDR1 SGHAT and CDR2 FQNNGV. The CDR3 extends over 15 amino acids. CDR3 in amino acids: CASSKGGGGYNEQFF. DNA for the CDR3: TGTGCCAGCAGCAAAGGCGGCGGAGGATACAATGAGCAGTTCTTC.

The V and J genes are TRBV7-3 and TRBJ1-5; 9 bases align to TRBD1. The CDR3 contains 15 residues. The J segment lost 6 bases and the V segment lost 5 bases, leaving 8 bases of the junction unmatched. In germline, CDR1 is SGHTA, CDR2 FQGTGA. The CDR3 bases are TGTGCCAGCAGCCCAACGGGACAGGGCAGTCAGCCCCAGCATTTT. Protein: CASSPTGQGSQPQHF.

This clone was seen just once. The chain couples TRBV2 to TRBJ2-5; the match to TRBD2 covers 12 bases. The CDR3 is made up of 16 amino acids. J was trimmed by 4 bases and V by 7 bases; bases with no gene match: 10. The germline gives CDR1 SNHLY, CDR2 FYNNEI. CDR3 in amino acids: CASIASGRAGGETQYF. The CDR3 DNA follows: TGTGCCAGCATTGCTAGCGGGAGGGCCGGGGGAGAGACCCAGTACTTC.

In nucleotides, the CDR3 is TGTGCCACCAGTGATTTGGGGGAGCGGGGGCACGCTACGCAGTATTTT. Translated, it gives CATSDLGERGHATQYF. V is TRBV24-1 and J is TRBJ2-3; 8 nucleotides align to TRBD2. CDR3 size: 16 residues. Germline lookup yields CDR1 KGHDR and CDR2 SFDVKD. The junction had 9 bases not matched to a gene; V was cut back by 0 bases and J by 8 bases.

CDR3 bases: TGCGCCAGCAGCCTGGGGGGGGTATCCTACGAGCAGTACTTC. Translating gives CASSLGGVSYEQYF. The chain combines TRBV5-1 with TRBJ2-7; 7 positions match TRBD2. From germline, CDR1 is SGHRS and CDR2 YFSETQ. This CDR3 spans 14 amino acids. Losses at the gene ends were 4 bases for V and 1 base for J; bases not matched to a gene: 5. Filled out from reference TRBV5-1 and TRBJ2-7, the complete variable domain reads KAGVTQTPRYLIKTRGQQVTLSCSPISGHRSVSWYQQTPGQGLQFLFEYFSETQRNKGNFPGRFSGRQFSNSRSEMNVSTLELGDSALYLCASSLGGVSYEQYFGPGTRLTVT.

This clone came up once. This rearrangement joins TRBV5-1 to TRBJ2-3, with D unresolved. The CDR3 totals 12 residues. Trimming removed 3 bases from V and 6 bases from J, with 8 bases in between. The germline V gene has CDR1 SGHRS and CDR2 YFSETQ. In nucleotides, the CDR3 is TGCGCCAGCAGCTCCGGCAGGGATACGCAGTATTTT. This encodes CASSSGRDTQYF.

The J gene is TRBJ2-5, the V gene TRBV7-2; 9 bases agree with TRBD2. Germline V gene data show CDR1 as SGHTA and CDR2 as FQGNSA. This CDR3 has 14 amino acids. Unmatched junction bases numbered 4, after V lost 5 bases and J lost 3 bases. In nucleotides, the CDR3 is TGTGCCAGCAGCCCAGGACTAGCGAAAGAGACCCAGTACTTC. This codes for CASSPGLAKETQYF.

Only one count was recorded for this clone. This rearrangement joins TRBV28 to TRBJ1-1; perhaps TRBD1 as D (5 bases). V lost 7 bases to trimming and J lost 4 bases, with 22 bases between them. Germline V CDR1 and CDR2: MDHEN, SYDVKM. This CDR3 contains 16 residues. CDR3 nucleotides: TGTGCCAGCAACTACCCGCAGGCAGGGTGGGGCACTGAAGCTTTCTTT. Residues: CASNYPQAGWGTEAFF.